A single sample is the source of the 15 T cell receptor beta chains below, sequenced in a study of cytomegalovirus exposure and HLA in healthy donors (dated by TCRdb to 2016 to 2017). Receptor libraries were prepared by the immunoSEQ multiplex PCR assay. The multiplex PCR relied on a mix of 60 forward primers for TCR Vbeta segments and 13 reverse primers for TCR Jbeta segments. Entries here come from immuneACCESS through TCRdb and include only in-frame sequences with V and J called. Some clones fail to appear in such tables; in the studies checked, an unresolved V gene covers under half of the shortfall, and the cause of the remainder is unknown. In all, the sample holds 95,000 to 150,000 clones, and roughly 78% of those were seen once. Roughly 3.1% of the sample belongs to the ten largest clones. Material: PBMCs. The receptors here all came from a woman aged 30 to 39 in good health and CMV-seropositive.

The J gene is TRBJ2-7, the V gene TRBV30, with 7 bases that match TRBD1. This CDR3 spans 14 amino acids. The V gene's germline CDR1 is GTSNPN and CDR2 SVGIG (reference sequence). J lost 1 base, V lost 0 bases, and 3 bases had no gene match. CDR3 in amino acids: CAWSVGGQSYEQYF. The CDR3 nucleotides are TGTGCCTGGAGTGTAGGGGGACAGTCCTACGAGCAGTACTTC.

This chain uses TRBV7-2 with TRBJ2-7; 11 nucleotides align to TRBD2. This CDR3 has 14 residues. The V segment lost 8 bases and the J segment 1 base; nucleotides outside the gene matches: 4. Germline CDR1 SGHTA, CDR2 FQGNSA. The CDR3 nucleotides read TGTGCCAGCCGGACTAGCGGGTCGTCCTACGAGCAGTACTTC. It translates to CASRTSGSSYEQYF.

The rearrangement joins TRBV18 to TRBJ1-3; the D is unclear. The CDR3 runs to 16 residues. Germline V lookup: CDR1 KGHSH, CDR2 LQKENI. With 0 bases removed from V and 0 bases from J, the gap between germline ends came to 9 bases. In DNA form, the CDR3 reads TGTGCCAGCTCACCACCTTACAGCAACTCTGGAAACACCATATATTTT. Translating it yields CASSPPYSNSGNTIYF.

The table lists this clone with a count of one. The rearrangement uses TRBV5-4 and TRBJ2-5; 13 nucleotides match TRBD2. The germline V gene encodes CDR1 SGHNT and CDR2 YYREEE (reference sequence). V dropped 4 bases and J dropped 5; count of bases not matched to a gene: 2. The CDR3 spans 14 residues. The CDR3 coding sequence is TGTGCCAGCAGCCCGGGACTAGCGGGGGAGACCCAGTACTTC. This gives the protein CASSPGLAGETQYF.

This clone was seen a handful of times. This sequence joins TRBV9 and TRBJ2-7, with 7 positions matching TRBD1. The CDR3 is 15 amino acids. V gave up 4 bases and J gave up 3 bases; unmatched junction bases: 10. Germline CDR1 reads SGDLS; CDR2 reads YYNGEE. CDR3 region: CASSPTGSKGYEQYF. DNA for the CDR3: TGTGCCAGCAGCCCGACAGGGAGTAAGGGCTACGAGCAGTACTTC.

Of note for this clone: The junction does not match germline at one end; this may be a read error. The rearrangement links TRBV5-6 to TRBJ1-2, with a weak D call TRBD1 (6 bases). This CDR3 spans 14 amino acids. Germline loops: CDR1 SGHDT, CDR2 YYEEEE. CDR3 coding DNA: TGTACCAGCATCGATAGGGGGGGATCCTATGGCTACACCTTC. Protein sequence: CTSIDRGGSYGYTF.

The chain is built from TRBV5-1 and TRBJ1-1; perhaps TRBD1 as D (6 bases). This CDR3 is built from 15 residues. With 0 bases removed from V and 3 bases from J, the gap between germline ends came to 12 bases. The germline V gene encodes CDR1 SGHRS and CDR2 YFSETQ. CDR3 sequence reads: CASSLGASGDTEAFF. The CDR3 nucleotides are TGCGCCAGCAGCTTGGGTGCTTCAGGGGACACTGAAGCTTTCTTT.

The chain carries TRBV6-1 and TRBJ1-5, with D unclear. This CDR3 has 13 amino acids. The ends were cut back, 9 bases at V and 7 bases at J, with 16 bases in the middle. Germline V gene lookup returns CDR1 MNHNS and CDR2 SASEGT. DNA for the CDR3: TGTGCCAGTAACCGGGAGAGAAAGCAGCCCCAGCATTTT. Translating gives CASNRERKQPQHF.

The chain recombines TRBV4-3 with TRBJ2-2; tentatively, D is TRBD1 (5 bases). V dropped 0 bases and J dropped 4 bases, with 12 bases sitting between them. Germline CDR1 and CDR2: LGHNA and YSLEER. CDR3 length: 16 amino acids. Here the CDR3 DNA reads TGCGCCAGCAGCCAAGACGCAGGGTTGGGCACCGGGGAGCTGTTTTTT. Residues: CASSQDAGLGTGELFF.

The CDR3 DNA sequence: TGTGCCAGCAGCTTGGAATGGCAGGGCACTGAAGCTTTCTTT. This translates into CASSLEWQGTEAFF. V and J are TRBV5-5 and TRBJ1-1; D might be TRBD1 (5 bases). The CDR3 totals 14 residues. The V end was cut by 0 bases, the J end by 4 bases, with 10 bases between. Germline CDR1 SGHKS, CDR2 YYEKEE (reference sequence).

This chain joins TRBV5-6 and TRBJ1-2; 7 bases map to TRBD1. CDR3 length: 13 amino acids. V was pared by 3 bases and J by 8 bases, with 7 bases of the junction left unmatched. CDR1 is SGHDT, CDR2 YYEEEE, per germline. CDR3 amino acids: CASSSQGRYGYTF. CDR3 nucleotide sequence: TGTGCCAGCAGCTCACAGGGGAGATACGGCTACACCTTC.

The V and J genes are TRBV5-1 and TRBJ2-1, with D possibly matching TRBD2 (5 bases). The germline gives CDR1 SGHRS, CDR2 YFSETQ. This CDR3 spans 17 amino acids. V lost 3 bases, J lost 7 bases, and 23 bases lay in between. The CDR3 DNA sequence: TGCGCCAGCAGCTCTGACATGCGTCCCCACGGGGTGAATGAGCAGTTCTTC. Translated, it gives CASSSDMRPHGVNEQFF.

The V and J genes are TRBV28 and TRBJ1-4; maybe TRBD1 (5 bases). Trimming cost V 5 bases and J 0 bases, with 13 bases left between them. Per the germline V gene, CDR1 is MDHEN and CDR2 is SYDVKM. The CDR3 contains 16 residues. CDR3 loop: CASSVVGGATNEKLFF. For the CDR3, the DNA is TGTGCCAGCAGTGTAGTCGGAGGGGCAACTAATGAAAAACTGTTTTTT.

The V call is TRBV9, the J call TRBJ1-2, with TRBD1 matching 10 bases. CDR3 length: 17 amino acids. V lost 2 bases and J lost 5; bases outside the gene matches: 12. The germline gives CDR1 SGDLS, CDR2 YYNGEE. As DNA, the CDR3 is TGTGCCAGCAGCGTTGACCCTTTCGGGACAGGGGTTTATGGCTACACCTTC. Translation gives CASSVDPFGTGVYGYTF.

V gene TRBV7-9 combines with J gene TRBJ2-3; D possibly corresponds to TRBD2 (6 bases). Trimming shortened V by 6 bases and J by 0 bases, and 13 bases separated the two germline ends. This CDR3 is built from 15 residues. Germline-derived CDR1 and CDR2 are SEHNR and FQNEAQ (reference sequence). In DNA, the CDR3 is TGTGCCAGCAGGCCGTGGGGGACTAGCACAGATACGCAGTATTTT. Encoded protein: CASRPWGTSTDTQYF.